The 30 T cell receptor beta chains given below trace back to one sample, sequenced in a study of human T cells and chemical hapten exposure. TCRdb reanalysed the RACE reads using MiXCR and keeps one entry per CDR3 protein. This table has around 350,000 distinct CDR3 sequences, around 5.5% appearing once. Time point described: pre-sensitization, week 0. Treatment defined: therapeutic diphenylcyclopropenone sensitization with weekly scalp DPC. The source was whole blood, collected in connection with sensitization to the hapten diphenylcyclopropenone (DPC). These receptors were collected from a woman aged 18-29 years with alopecia areata. Some clones in this sample may be carry-over from other donors' samples.

V usage is TRBV10-3 and J usage is TRBJ1-6; 7 bases fit TRBD1. The CDR3 contains 15 residues. V shed 4 bases, J shed 5 bases, and the junction held 5 bases outside the gene matches. From germline, CDR1 is ENHRY and CDR2 SYGVKD. The CDR3 DNA reads as TGTGCCATCAGTGTTGACAGGGAGAATAATTCACCCCTCCACTTT. It encodes CAISVDRENNSPLHF.

The gene calls are TRBV4-1 and TRBJ1-4; D ambiguous. The CDR3 has 15 residues. V was pared by 2 bases and J by 5 bases, with 12 bases between. Germline CDR1 is MGHRA and CDR2 is YSYEKL. The DNA of the CDR3 is TGCGCCAGCAGCCAATGGGGAAGTGGAAATGAAAAACTGTTTTTT. The encoded protein is CASSQWGSGNEKLFF.

This clonotype was recorded many times. This chain links TRBV20-1 with TRBJ2-7; a weak D match, TRBD2 (5 bases). The CDR3 covers 14 residues. Germline V lookup: CDR1 DFQATT, CDR2 SNEGSKA (reference sequence). Trimming took 1 base from V and 3 from J, leaving 13 bases between them. CDR3 in amino acids: CSARAGVRSYEQYF. CDR3 in DNA: TGCAGTGCTAGAGCCGGGGTCCGAAGCTACGAGCAGTACTTC.

Many counts were recorded for this clonotype. V is TRBV7-2 and J is TRBJ2-3, with 7 positions matching TRBD2. V dropped 3 bases and J dropped 4; count of bases not matched to a gene: 4. Germline CDR1 is SGHTA and CDR2 is FQGNSA. The CDR3 has 14 residues. CDR3 DNA: TGTGCCAGCAGCTTGGGAGGGGCCCCAGATACGCAGTATTTT. Encoded protein: CASSLGGAPDTQYF.

In this sample, this clonotype turned up a few times. V and J are TRBV7-9 and TRBJ2-7; D possibly uses TRBD1 or TRBD2 (5 bases each). V dropped 4 bases and J dropped 7 bases, with 17 bases sitting between them. The germline V gene encodes CDR1 SEHNR and CDR2 FQNEAQ (reference sequence). CDR3 length: 14 residues. CDR3 amino acids: CASSSPWGLEEQYF. DNA for the CDR3: TGTGCCAGCAGCTCTCCGTGGGGGTTGGAAGAGCAGTACTTC.

This clonotype was detected many times. The chain recombines TRBV12-3 or TRBV12-4 with TRBJ1-6; D is possibly TRBD1 (6 bases). This CDR3 region has 12 residues. Trimming pared 8 bases from V and 10 bases from J, leaving 12 bases between. This CDR3 reads CASSQGTSPLHF. The DNA of the CDR3 is TGTGCCAGCTCCCAGGGGACCTCACCCCTCCACTTT.

The V gene is TRBV4-2, the J gene TRBJ1-5, with D hard to call. Trimming shortened V by 1 base and J by 5 bases, and 6 bases separated the two germline ends. Germline-derived CDR1 and CDR2 are LGHNA and YNFKEQ. The CDR3 has 13 amino acids. The CDR3 reads CASSQVRDQPQHF. In DNA, the CDR3 is TGTGCCAGCAGCCAAGTAAGGGATCAGCCCCAGCATTTT.

This clonotype has only a few counts. The chain's CDR3 is CASSIRTGHYGYTF. The CDR3 nucleotides are TGCGCCAGCAGCATAAGGACAGGGCACTATGGCTACACCTTC. V and J are TRBV5-1 and TRBJ1-2, with TRBD1 identical over 8 bases. Losses at the gene ends were 4 bases for V and 3 bases for J; bases not matched to a gene: 5. CDR1 and CDR2 (germline): SGHRS, YFSETQ. CDR3 size: 14 residues.

This clonotype was picked up many times. V usage is TRBV20-1 and J usage is TRBJ2-3, with TRBD2 matching over 11 bases. This CDR3 region has 15 residues. V lost 1 base, J lost 5 bases, and 5 bases stayed unmatched. Germline values: CDR1 DFQATT, CDR2 SNEGSKA (reference sequence). CDR3 amino acids: CSARVVLAGEDTQYF. CDR3 in DNA: TGCAGTGCTAGAGTGGTACTAGCGGGAGAAGATACGCAGTATTTT.

V gene TRBV12-3 or TRBV12-4 combines with J gene TRBJ2-1; 13 bases are a match to TRBD2. The CDR3 sequence is 18 residues long. J lost 7 bases, V lost 1 base, and 10 bases had no gene match. CDR3 residues: CASSLDPRLAGGRNEQFF. The CDR3 DNA reads as TGTGCCAGCAGTTTAGACCCCCGACTAGCGGGGGGTCGGAATGAGCAGTTCTTC.

There are a few counts of this clonotype. The gene calls are TRBV20-1 and TRBJ2-7; D remains unclear. Trimming stripped 0 bases from V and 5 bases from J, with 5 bases between. Per germline, CDR1 DFQATT and CDR2 SNEGSKA (reference sequence). The CDR3 covers 11 residues. CDR3 region: CSAREQNEQYF. DNA of the CDR3: TGCAGTGCTAGAGAACAAAACGAGCAGTACTTC.

J is TRBJ1-5 and V is TRBV24-1; TRBD1 is a possible D gene (5 bases). CDR3 length: 13 residues. V was shortened by 9 bases and J by 2 bases, with 10 bases between the two germline ends. The germline gives CDR1 KGHDR, CDR2 SFDVKD. The CDR3 bases are TGTGCCACCCGGCAGGGAGGCAATCAGCCCCAGCATTTT. Translation gives CATRQGGNQPQHF.

V and J are TRBV2 and TRBJ1-1; D call uncertain. The length of the CDR3 is 11 residues. Looked up from germline, CDR1 is SNHLY and CDR2 is FYNNEI. Trimming took off 7 bases at V and 6 bases at J, with 9 bases between the two ends. DNA of the CDR3: TGTGCCAGCAAGAGTCTGGCTGAAGCTTTCTTT. It is translated as CASKSLAEAFF.

Ten or more counts support this clonotype. The chain recombines TRBV4-3 with TRBJ2-3; 7 positions agree with TRBD2. The CDR3 covers 15 residues. Germline values: CDR1 LGHNA, CDR2 YSLEER. J was trimmed by 5 bases and V by 0 bases; bases with no gene match: 5. The CDR3 sequence: CASSQEAGEGDTQYF. CDR3 coding DNA: TGCGCCAGCAGCCAAGAGGCGGGGGAGGGAGATACGCAGTATTTT.

There are many counts of this clonotype. The chain recombines TRBV5-1 with TRBJ2-5; D ambiguous. Germline V gene lookup returns CDR1 SGHRS and CDR2 YFSETQ. The CDR3 is 11 residues long. Trimming removed 4 bases from V and 5 bases from J, with 6 bases in between. The CDR3: CASSTTETQYF. DNA for the CDR3: TGCGCCAGCAGCACTACGGAGACCCAGTACTTC.

In this sample, this clonotype turned up many times. This chain uses TRBV12-3 or TRBV12-4 with TRBJ1-6, with 8 bases aligning to TRBD1. There are 14 residues in the CDR3. V trimming: 6 bases; J trimming: 8 bases; junction bases outside the gene matches: 6. The CDR3 DNA sequence: TGTGCCAGCAGAGCCGACAGGGGATATTCACCCCTCCACTTT. This encodes CASRADRGYSPLHF.

This clonotype was found many times. The V call is TRBV21-1, the J call TRBJ1-5; TRBD1, the table's D call, was not compared with the DNA. TRBV21-1 has pseudogene status. This CDR3 spans 13 amino acids. CDR3: CASIHTGFQPQHF. The CDR3 region has the DNA TGTGCCAGCATCCACACAGGGTTTCAGCCCCAGCATTTT.

The chain recombines TRBV10-3 with TRBJ1-5; no firm D call. Trimming left V 10 bases short and J 5 bases short, with 21 bases between. Per the germline V gene, CDR1 is ENHRY and CDR2 is SYGVKD. The CDR3 is 15 amino acids. This CDR3 reads CATGEGVGWDQPQHF. The CDR3 DNA reads TGTGCCACCGGGGAGGGCGTCGGATGGGATCAGCCCCAGCATTTT.

This clonotype was seen only once. The gene calls are TRBV5-1 and TRBJ1-2; the D is unclear. From germline, CDR1 is SGHRS and CDR2 YFSETQ. V lost 1 base and J lost 4, with 8 bases in between. There are 13 residues in the CDR3. DNA for the CDR3: TGCGCCAGCAGCTTGACGGCTTCCTATGGCTACACCTTC. This translates into CASSLTASYGYTF.

The V and J genes are TRBV7-2 and TRBJ2-1; tentatively, D is TRBD2 (5 bases). Trimming took 4 bases from V and 7 from J, leaving 11 bases between them. Germline V gene sequence: CDR1 SGHTA, CDR2 FQGNSA. The CDR3 sequence is 13 residues long. CDR3 protein: CASSSEGWNEQFF. The CDR3, as DNA: TGTGCCAGCAGCTCCGAGGGCTGGAATGAGCAGTTCTTC.

V and J are TRBV7-2 and TRBJ1-1; the D gene is possibly TRBD1 (5 bases). V was pared by 4 bases and J by 5 bases, with 20 bases between. Germline V gives CDR1 SGHTA, CDR2 FQGNSA. The CDR3 is 16 residues long. The CDR3: CASSSRTGTFVTEAFF. DNA for the CDR3: TGTGCCAGCAGCTCCCGGACGGGGACGTTTGTGACTGAAGCTTTCTTT.

This clonotype has just a few counts. The rearrangement joins TRBV12-3 or TRBV12-4 to TRBJ1-5; TRBD1 might be the D (5 bases). Trimming pared 8 bases from V and 4 bases from J, leaving 12 bases between. The CDR3 contains 13 residues. CDR3 sequence: CASSGQTNQPQHF. CDR3 nucleotide sequence: TGTGCCAGCTCCGGACAAACAAATCAGCCCCAGCATTTT.

This clonotype has a handful of counts. CDR3 protein: CASRKSSGDYEQYF. The CDR3 DNA is TGTGCCAGCAGGAAATCTAGCGGGGATTACGAGCAGTACTTC. The chain couples TRBV12-3 or TRBV12-4 to TRBJ2-7; 9 positions match TRBD2. J was trimmed by 4 bases and V by 6 bases; bases with no gene match: 7. The CDR3 runs to 14 residues.

This clonotype was counted many times. In DNA form, the CDR3 reads TGTGCCAGCAATCCGGGGTTCATCCTAAATCAGCCCCAGCATTTT. It specifies CASNPGFILNQPQHF. The rearrangement joins TRBV27 to TRBJ1-5, with D uncertain. The CDR3 contains 15 residues. The germline CDR1 and CDR2 sequences are MNHEY and SMNVEV (reference sequence). V was cut by 7 bases and J by 4 bases, with 17 bases left in between.

This clonotype was recorded many times. V is TRBV7-9 and J is TRBJ1-5; TRBD1 agrees at 8 bases. CDR3 size: 16 residues. Germline lookup yields CDR1 SEHNR and CDR2 FQNEAQ (reference sequence). V gave up 1 base and J gave up 2 bases; unmatched junction bases: 4. CDR3 residues: CASSLGQGQGNQPQHF. The CDR3 nucleotides are TGTGCCAGCAGCTTAGGACAGGGACAGGGCAATCAGCCCCAGCATTTT.

The chain couples TRBV6-5 to TRBJ2-2, with D tentatively TRBD1 (6 bases). CDR3 size: 15 residues. V was trimmed by 3 bases and J by 7 bases, leaving 15 bases between them. Germline V gene lookup returns CDR1 MNHEY and CDR2 SVGAGI. The chain's CDR3 is CASSYGQGTIGELFF. In DNA, the CDR3 is TGTGCCAGCAGTTATGGGCAGGGGACCATCGGGGAGCTGTTTTTT.

This clonotype was counted many times. The chain has TRBV10-3 and TRBJ1-6, with D possibly being TRBD1 (6 bases). Per the germline V gene, CDR1 is ENHRY and CDR2 is SYGVKD. The CDR3 loop spans 13 amino acids. The V end lost 7 bases, the J end lost 10 bases, and 14 bases lay between the germline ends. The CDR3 loop is CAIKGDIRSPLHF. As DNA, the CDR3 is TGTGCCATCAAAGGGGACATCAGATCACCCCTCCACTTT.

The chain joins TRBV2 to TRBJ2-1; the match to TRBD2 covers 12 bases. J was trimmed by 8 bases and V by 1 base; bases with no gene match: 6. The CDR3 covers 16 residues. CDR1 and CDR2 from the germline V gene are SNHLY and FYNNEI. The CDR3 loop reads CASSEGASGGVDEQFF. The CDR3 region has the DNA TGTGCCAGCAGTGAAGGAGCTAGCGGGGGGGTCGATGAGCAGTTCTTC.

This clonotype has just a few counts. The V and J genes are TRBV4-3 and TRBJ2-4; D is unresolved. Germline loops: CDR1 LGHNA, CDR2 YSLEER. The CDR3 extends over 16 amino acids. Trimming shortened V by 0 bases and J by 8 bases, and 17 bases separated the two germline ends. The CDR3 loop is CASSQESDRPWDIQYF. CDR3 bases: TGCGCCAGCAGCCAAGAATCGGACCGACCCTGGGACATTCAGTACTTC.

This clonotype occurred many times. The V call is TRBV18, the J call TRBJ1-5; 8 bases are a match to TRBD1. Per germline, CDR1 KGHSH and CDR2 LQKENI. The V segment lost 3 bases and the J segment 2 bases; nucleotides outside the gene matches: 9. The CDR3 is 17 amino acids. CDR3 sequence (DNA): TGTGCCAGCTCACCTGTCCCGGGACAGGTTCGCAATCAGCCCCAGCATTTT. It codes for CASSPVPGQVRNQPQHF. The entire variable domain, with the rest obtained from reference TRBV18 and TRBJ1-5, is as follows: NAGVMQNPRHLVRRRGQEARLRCSPMKGHSHVYWYRQLPEEGLKFMVYLQKENIIDESGMPKERFSAEFPKEGPSILRIQQVVRGDSAAYFCASSPVPGQVRNQPQHFGDGTRLSIL.